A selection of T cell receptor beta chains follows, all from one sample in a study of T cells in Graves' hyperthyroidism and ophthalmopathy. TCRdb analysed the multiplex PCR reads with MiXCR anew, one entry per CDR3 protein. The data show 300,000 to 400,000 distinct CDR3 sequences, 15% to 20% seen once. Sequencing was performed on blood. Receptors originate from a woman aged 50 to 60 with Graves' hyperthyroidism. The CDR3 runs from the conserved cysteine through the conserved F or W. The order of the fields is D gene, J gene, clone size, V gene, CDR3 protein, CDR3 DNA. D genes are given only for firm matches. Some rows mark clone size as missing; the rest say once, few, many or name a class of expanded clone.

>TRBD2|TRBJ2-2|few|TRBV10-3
CAISTTSGNTGELFF
TGTGCCATTTCTACCACTAGCGGTAACACCGGGGAGCTGTTTTTT
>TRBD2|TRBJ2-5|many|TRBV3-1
CASSQVAGGRETQYF
TGTGCCAGCAGCCAAGTAGCGGGAGGCCGGGAGACCCAGTACTTC
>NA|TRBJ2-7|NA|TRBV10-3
CAIRETDEQYF
TGTGCCATCAGGGAGACGGACGAGCAGTACTTC
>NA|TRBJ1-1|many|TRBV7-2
CASSNGRGNTEAFF
TGTGCCAGCAGCAACGGCAGGGGGAACACTGAAGCTTTCTTT
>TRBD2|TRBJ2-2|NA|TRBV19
CASTIGGAFVTGELFF
TGTGCCAGTACCATCGGGGGGGCATTTGTTACCGGGGAGCTGTTTTTT
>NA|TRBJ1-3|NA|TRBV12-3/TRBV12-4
CASSFNFWTGGNTIYF
TGTGCCAGCAGTTTCAATTTTTGGACCGGAGGAAACACCATATATTTT
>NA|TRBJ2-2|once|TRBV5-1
CASGRGGTGELFF
TGCGCCAGCGGAAGGGGGGGAACCGGGGAGCTGTTTTTT
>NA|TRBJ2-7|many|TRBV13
CASSLGVAAGREQYF
TGTGCCAGCAGCTTAGGGGTGGCGGCCGGACGCGAGCAGTACTTC
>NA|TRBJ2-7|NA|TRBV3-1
CASSINRIRGFEQYF
TGTGCCAGCAGCATTAACAGGATACGGGGGTTCGAGCAGTACTTC
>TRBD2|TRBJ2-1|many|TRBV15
CATSKGLAAYNEQFF
TGTGCCACCAGCAAGGGACTAGCGGCCTACAATGAGCAGTTCTTC
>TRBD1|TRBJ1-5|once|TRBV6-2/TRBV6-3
CASRVGQSYQPQHF
TGTGCCAGCAGAGTGGGACAGAGTTATCAGCCCCAGCATTTT
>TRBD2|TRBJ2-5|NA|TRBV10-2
CASSDLAAGGETQYF
TGCGCCAGCAGTGACCTGGCAGCGGGGGGGGAGACCCAGTACTTC
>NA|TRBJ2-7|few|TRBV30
CAWSVDGAAYEQYF
TGTGCCTGGAGTGTAGATGGGGCGGCCTACGAGCAGTACTTC